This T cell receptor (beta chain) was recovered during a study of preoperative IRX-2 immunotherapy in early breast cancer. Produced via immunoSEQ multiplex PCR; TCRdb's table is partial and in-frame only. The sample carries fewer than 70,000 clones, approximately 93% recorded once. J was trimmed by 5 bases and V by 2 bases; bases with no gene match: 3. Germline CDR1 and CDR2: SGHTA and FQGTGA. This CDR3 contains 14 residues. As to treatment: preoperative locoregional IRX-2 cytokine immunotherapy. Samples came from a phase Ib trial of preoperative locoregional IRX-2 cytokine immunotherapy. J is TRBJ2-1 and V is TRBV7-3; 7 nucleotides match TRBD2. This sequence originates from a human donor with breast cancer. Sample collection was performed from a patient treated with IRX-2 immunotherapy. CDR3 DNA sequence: TGTGCCAGCAGCTTAGCGGGAGAAAACAATGAGCAGTTCTTC. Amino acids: CASSLAGENNEQFF.